Each of the 23 T cell receptor beta chains below was sequenced from the same sample in a study of T cell repertoires in cytomegalovirus infection. From the reads, TCRdb called clonotypes with MiXCR, one entry per CDR3 protein. The profile shows around 530,000 distinct CDR3 sequences, 16% of them singletons. Sequencing was performed on CD8+ T cells from PBMCs. These receptors all come from a human donor in good health (CMV status not recorded). Some clones in this sample may be carry-over from other donors' samples.

The genes are TRBV19 and TRBJ2-7, with 9 bases aligning to TRBD2. V shed 6 bases, J shed 2 bases, and the junction held 8 bases outside the gene matches. Germline-derived CDR1 and CDR2 are LNHDA and SQIVND (reference sequence). The CDR3 is 15 residues long. CDR3 bases: TGTGCCAGTAGCAATAGCGGGGGAGGACCCTACGAGCAGTACTTC. This codes for CASSNSGGGPYEQYF.

This clonotype showed up just a few times. V and J are TRBV12-3 or TRBV12-4 and TRBJ2-1; D is perhaps TRBD2 (5 bases). This CDR3 region has 14 residues. The V and J ends lost 7 bases and 7 bases respectively, with 17 bases between them. The CDR3 protein is CASKTAGSGNEQFF. Written as DNA, the CDR3 is TGTGCCAGCAAAACTGCCGGGTCGGGGAATGAGCAGTTCTTC.

The sample holds many counts of this clonotype. The chain combines TRBV28 with TRBJ1-5; D is undetermined. The V end was cut by 1 base, the J end by 4 bases, with 11 bases between. Germline V CDR1 and CDR2: MDHEN, SYDVKM. The CDR3 length is 15 residues. CDR3 loop: CASSLLGLGNQPQHF. The CDR3 DNA is TGTGCCAGCAGTTTATTGGGATTGGGAAATCAGCCCCAGCATTTT.

This clonotype was found many times. The chain uses TRBV6-1 and TRBJ2-3; TRBD2 agrees at 11 bases. Germline CDR1 and CDR2: MNHNS and SASEGT. CDR3 size: 16 residues. With V trimmed by 3 bases and J by 7 bases, 9 bases remained unmatched. The CDR3 reads CASSDRLAGKKNTQYF. Written as DNA, the CDR3 is TGTGCCAGCAGTGACCGACTAGCGGGAAAAAAAAATACGCAGTATTTT.

The chain couples TRBV14 to TRBJ2-7; a possible D gene is TRBD2 (6 bases). The length of the CDR3 is 13 residues. Trimming left V 4 bases short and J 3 bases short, with 10 bases between. Germline V gene sequence: CDR1 SGHDN, CDR2 FVKESK. The CDR3 loop reads CASSPVTSYEQYF. CDR3 in DNA: TGTGCCAGCAGCCCGGTGACTAGCTACGAGCAGTACTTC.

The sample holds many counts of this clonotype. The CDR3 region is CASSLGEQGAVSYEQYF. CDR3 coding DNA: TGTGCCAGCAGCTTAGGGGAACAGGGCGCGGTTTCCTACGAGCAGTACTTC. This sequence joins TRBV11-2 and TRBJ2-7, with D tentatively TRBD1 (6 bases). The CDR3 is 17 amino acids. Trimming stripped 1 base from V and 1 base from J, with 17 bases between. Germline V gene data show CDR1 as SGHAT and CDR2 as FQNNGV.

This clonotype showed up just a few times. The rearrangement links TRBV10-3 to TRBJ1-1; 7 bases agree with TRBD1. Germline trimming cut 1 base from V and 3 bases from J; bases unmatched to any gene: 8. The CDR3 spans 16 residues. Looked up from germline, CDR1 is ENHRY and CDR2 is SYGVKD. CDR3 nucleotides: TGTGCCATCAGTGAGTTCCCAGGGGGGGCAGACACTGAAGCTTTCTTT. This sequence encodes CAISEFPGGADTEAFF.

For this clonotype: Mismatch with germline at one junction end may stem from a read error. The chain employs TRBV10-2 and TRBJ1-1; tentatively, D is TRBD1 (6 bases). The CDR3 runs 15 residues. The germline CDR1 and CDR2 sequences are WSHSY and SAAADI. Written as DNA, the CDR3 is TGCGCCAGCGTGAGAGACAGGTCGAAGAACACTGTAGCTTTCTTT. Its translation: CASVRDRSKNTVAFF.

The chain joins TRBV6-5 to TRBJ2-7, with a weak D call TRBD1 (6 bases). Germline CDR1 MNHEY, CDR2 SVGAGI. The ends were cut back, 2 bases at V and 8 bases at J, with 16 bases in the middle. This CDR3 is 14 amino acids long. CDR3 in DNA: TGTGCCAGCAGTTACACGGACAGAGGCCCGCAGCAGTACTTC. Protein sequence: CASSYTDRGPQQYF.

This clonotype occurred many times. The junction departs from the called germline gene at one end, perhaps through a read error. This chain uses TRBV5-1 with TRBJ2-7, with TRBD1 matching 9 bases. This CDR3 comprises 14 residues. The germline V gene encodes CDR1 SGHRS and CDR2 YFSETQ. CDR3 sequence (DNA): TGTGCCAGCAGCTTAGACAGGGGGTCCTACGAGCAGTACTTC. It is translated as CASSLDRGSYEQYF.

This clonotype occurred many times. V gene TRBV4-1 combines with J gene TRBJ2-7; a weak D match, TRBD2 (6 bases). V was trimmed by 3 bases and J by 2 bases, leaving 17 bases between them. Per the germline V gene, CDR1 is MGHRA and CDR2 is YSYEKL. The CDR3 runs 16 residues. CDR3 nucleotides: TGCGCCAGCAGCCACCCCGATGAAGCGGGTCCCTACGAGCAGTACTTC. It translates to CASSHPDEAGPYEQYF.

This clonotype was seen only a few times. This CDR3 is CASSSDRDFDEKLFF. CDR3 bases: TGTGCCAGCAGCTCGGACAGGGACTTTGATGAAAAACTGTTTTTT. The rearrangement uses TRBV11-2 and TRBJ1-4; 8 bases match TRBD1. This CDR3 has 15 residues. Per the germline V gene, CDR1 is SGHAT and CDR2 is FQNNGV. Trimming took 4 bases from V and 6 from J; bases not matched to a gene: 7.

The sample holds many counts of this clonotype. This chain connects TRBV5-4 to TRBJ1-1; tentatively, D is TRBD1 (5 bases). The length of the CDR3 is 14 residues. CDR1 is SGHNT and CDR2 is YYREEE in the germline V gene (reference sequence). V was shortened by 0 bases and J by 4 bases, with 10 bases between the two germline ends. The CDR3 sequence: CASSLGPQGTEAFF. DNA for the CDR3: TGTGCCAGCAGCTTGGGACCGCAGGGCACTGAAGCTTTCTTT. Together with reference TRBV5-4 and TRBJ1-1, the CDR3 gives the full variable domain: ETGVTQSPTHLIKTRGQQVTLRCSSQSGHNTVSWYQQALGQGPQFIFQYYREEENGRGNFPPRFSGLQFPNYSSELNVNALELDDSALYLCASSLGPQGTEAFFGQGTRLTVV.

Notes on this clonotype: With a much larger clone just one base away, this may be a read error. This rearrangement joins TRBV6-1 to TRBJ1-6, with a weak D call TRBD1 (5 bases). This CDR3 comprises 16 residues. Germline V gives CDR1 MNHNS, CDR2 SASEGT. CDR3 loop: CASSEIGTGNNSPLQF. In DNA form, the CDR3 reads TGTGCCAGCAGTGAAATCGGGACTGGAAATAATTCACCCCTCCAATTT.

This clonotype was detected many times. The J gene is TRBJ2-5, the V gene TRBV7-2; 8 bases match TRBD1. With 2 bases clipped from V and 2 bases from J, the junction kept 4 bases outside the gene matches. From germline, CDR1 is SGHTA and CDR2 FQGNSA. There are 15 residues in the CDR3. CDR3 residues: CASSLRWTGQETQYF. The CDR3, as DNA: TGTGCCAGCAGCTTACGTTGGACAGGGCAAGAGACCCAGTACTTC.

The chain is built from TRBV10-3 and TRBJ2-1, with TRBD2 matching over 10 bases. Looked up from germline, CDR1 is ENHRY and CDR2 is SYGVKD. The CDR3 has 17 residues. Trimming cost V 3 bases and J 0 bases; bases outside gene matches: 5. This chain's CDR3 is CAISEGAGGSSYNEQFF. The CDR3 DNA reads TGTGCCATCAGTGAAGGAGCGGGGGGGAGCTCCTACAATGAGCAGTTCTTC.

This clonotype showed up many times. The chain is built from TRBV7-9 and TRBJ2-7; D is unresolved. V was shortened by 2 bases and J by 3 bases, with 11 bases between the two germline ends. The CDR3 covers 14 residues. Germline V gene lookup returns CDR1 SEHNR and CDR2 FQNEAQ (reference sequence). CDR3 loop: CASSLNPGGYEQYF. The CDR3 DNA is TGTGCCAGCAGCTTAAACCCGGGTGGCTACGAGCAGTACTTC.

This clonotype was seen many times. The chain carries TRBV29-1 and TRBJ1-2, with D tentatively TRBD1 (6 bases). V was pared by 7 bases and J by 6 bases, with 18 bases between. The length of the CDR3 is 13 residues. The germline gives CDR1 SQVTM, CDR2 ANQGSEA. The CDR3 nucleotides read TGCAGCGCACCCGGGACATACGTTGATGGCTACACCTTC. It yields the protein CSAPGTYVDGYTF. Looking up the rest from reference TRBV29-1 and TRBJ1-2 gives the full variable domain: SAVISQKPSRDICQRGTSLTIQCQVDSQVTMMFWYRQQPGQSLTLIATANQGSEATYESGFVIDKFPISRPNLTFSTLTVSNMSPEDSSIYLCSAPGTYVDGYTFGSGTRLTVV.

In this sample, this clonotype turned up many times. V gene TRBV6-1 combines with J gene TRBJ1-6; D is unclear. Trimming took off 11 bases at V and 5 bases at J, with 19 bases between the two ends. Looked up from germline, CDR1 is MNHNS and CDR2 is SASEGT. This CDR3 has 15 residues. This chain's CDR3 is CAAKERGNHNSPLHF. For the CDR3, the DNA is TGTGCCGCCAAAGAGAGAGGCAATCATAATTCACCCCTCCACTTT.

The sample holds a few counts of this clonotype. The chain recombines TRBV20-1 with TRBJ2-2; a possible D gene is TRBD2 (5 bases). Trimming left V 3 bases short and J 5 bases short, with 13 bases between. CDR1 and CDR2 from the germline V gene are DFQATT and SNEGSKA (reference sequence). The CDR3 is 14 residues long. The DNA of the CDR3 is TGCAGTGCTAGGACGGAGGCTCCTACCGGGGAGCTGTTTTTT. Amino acids: CSARTEAPTGELFF.

This clonotype showed up many times. The V gene is TRBV7-9, the J gene TRBJ2-1, with TRBD2 matching over 10 bases. This CDR3 contains 17 residues. CDR1 and CDR2 (germline): SEHNR, FQNEAQ (reference sequence). V lost 5 bases and J lost 5; bases outside the gene matches: 12. CDR3 DNA: TGTGCCAGCAGCCCATCTGGGGCTAGCGGGAGACACAATGAGCAGTTCTTC. Encoded protein: CASSPSGASGRHNEQFF.

This clonotype was seen more than once but under ten times. The chain couples TRBV2 to TRBJ1-5; D is possibly TRBD1 (6 bases). Germline lookup yields CDR1 SNHLY and CDR2 FYNNEI. The CDR3 has 14 residues. Trimming stripped 4 bases from V and 5 bases from J, with 12 bases between. CDR3 protein: CASSGRGVDQPQHF. CDR3 bases: TGTGCCAGCAGTGGCAGGGGAGTTGATCAGCCCCAGCATTTT.

This clonotype was detected only a few times. The chain joins TRBV6-5 to TRBJ2-7; 10 bases match TRBD1. The CDR3 length is 18 residues. Germline V gene data show CDR1 as MNHEY and CDR2 as SVGAGI. V shed 4 bases, J shed 2 bases, and the junction held 14 bases outside the gene matches. CDR3 sequence (DNA): TGTGCCAGCAGTTTAACCCCACCCGACAGGGGGCCTGCCTACGAGCAGTACTTC. Amino acids: CASSLTPPDRGPAYEQYF.